The 10 T cell receptor beta chains in this list originate from one sample, sequenced in a study of cytomegalovirus exposure and HLA in healthy donors. The PCR was carried out with 60 Vbeta primers and 13 Jbeta primers. TCRdb keeps only in-frame clones here, not all; method: immunoSEQ multiplex PCR. Of about 120,000 clones in the sample, around three quarters were seen once. The sequenced sample was PBMCs. The receptor set was obtained from a woman under 40 in good health and CMV-seronegative.

The chain carries TRBV6-5 and TRBJ2-1; 13 bases are a match to TRBD2. There are 16 residues in the CDR3. CDR1 and CDR2 (germline): MNHEY, SVGAGI. V lost 4 bases and J lost 0; bases outside the gene matches: 0. The CDR3 sequence: CASSWTSGSSYNEQFF. DNA of the CDR3: TGTGCCAGCAGTTGGACTAGCGGGAGCTCCTACAATGAGCAGTTCTTC.

This chain connects TRBV19 to TRBJ1-2, with 8 bases that match TRBD1. The CDR3 has 12 residues. Germline CDR1 LNHDA, CDR2 SQIVND (reference sequence). J lost 8 bases, V lost 4 bases, and 3 bases had no gene match. DNA for the CDR3: TGTGCCAGTAGTAGACAGGGGAACGGCTACACCTTC. Encoded protein: CASSRQGNGYTF.

This chain uses TRBV6-5 with TRBJ1-5; D not certain. Per germline, CDR1 MNHEY and CDR2 SVGAGI. Deletions cut 0 bases from V and 0 bases from J, with 3 bases between. The CDR3 spans 14 residues. The CDR3 coding sequence is TGTGCCAGCAGTTACTCCTATAGCAATCAGCCCCAGCATTTT. This encodes CASSYSYSNQPQHF.

The rearrangement uses TRBV28 and TRBJ2-5; no clear D gene. This CDR3 comprises 12 residues. The germline CDR1 and CDR2 sequences are MDHEN and SYDVKM. Trimming pared 5 bases from V and 2 bases from J, leaving 6 bases between. The CDR3 protein is CASSNTQETQYF. The CDR3, as DNA: TGTGCCAGCAGTAATACTCAAGAGACCCAGTACTTC.

The chain recombines TRBV9 with TRBJ1-6; D call uncertain. The germline V gene encodes CDR1 SGDLS and CDR2 YYNGEE. V gave up 2 bases and J gave up 0 bases, with 3 bases separating them. The CDR3 covers 14 residues. The CDR3 sequence is CASSVSSYNSPLHF. CDR3 sequence (DNA): TGTGCCAGCAGCGTCAGCTCCTATAATTCACCCCTCCACTTT.

This clone occurred a few times. The chain carries TRBV5-1 and TRBJ2-4, with TRBD1 matching over 7 bases. V dropped 5 bases and J dropped 4; count of bases not matched to a gene: 6. The CDR3 contains 14 residues. From germline, CDR1 is SGHRS and CDR2 YFSETQ. The CDR3 bases are TGCGCCAGCAGATCCTACAGGGGTAAAAACATTCAGTACTTC. It yields the protein CASRSYRGKNIQYF.

The chain uses TRBV29-1 and TRBJ1-1, with D perhaps TRBD1 (5 bases). Trimming stripped 5 bases from V and 3 bases from J, with 10 bases between. CDR3 length: 12 amino acids. CDR1 SQVTM and CDR2 ANQGSEA come from the germline V gene. The CDR3: CSVRGVYTEAFF. The CDR3 region has the DNA TGCAGCGTTCGGGGGGTGTACACTGAAGCTTTCTTT.

About this clone itself: Relative to the germline gene, one junction end is altered; a read error may explain this. The same CDR3 is also encoded by other DNA sequences in this sample. This rearrangement joins TRBV7-9 to TRBJ1-1; D remains unclear. The CDR3 consists of 15 residues. Germline values: CDR1 SEHNR, CDR2 FQNEAQ (reference sequence). The CDR3 is CASSERAAIGTEAFF. DNA of the CDR3: TGCGCCAGCAGCGAGAGAGCGGCGATCGGCACTGAAGCTTTCTTT.

V is TRBV5-8 and J is TRBJ2-7; D ambiguous. Germline CDR1 is SGHTS and CDR2 is YDEGEE. The CDR3 loop spans 15 amino acids. The V and J ends lost 0 bases and 5 bases respectively, with 15 bases between them. The CDR3 protein is CASSLGRFPIDEQYF. CDR3 coding DNA: TGTGCCAGCAGCTTGGGGCGGTTCCCTATCGACGAGCAGTACTTC.

The rearrangement uses TRBV5-1 and TRBJ2-3; 12 nucleotides line up with TRBD2. J gave up 2 bases and V 4 bases, and 5 bases lay outside the gene matches. The CDR3 totals 16 residues. From germline, CDR1 is SGHRS and CDR2 YFSETQ. In DNA, the CDR3 is TGCGCCAGCAGCCCGACTAGCGGGGGCACCACAGATACGCAGTATTTT. Encoded protein: CASSPTSGGTTDTQYF.